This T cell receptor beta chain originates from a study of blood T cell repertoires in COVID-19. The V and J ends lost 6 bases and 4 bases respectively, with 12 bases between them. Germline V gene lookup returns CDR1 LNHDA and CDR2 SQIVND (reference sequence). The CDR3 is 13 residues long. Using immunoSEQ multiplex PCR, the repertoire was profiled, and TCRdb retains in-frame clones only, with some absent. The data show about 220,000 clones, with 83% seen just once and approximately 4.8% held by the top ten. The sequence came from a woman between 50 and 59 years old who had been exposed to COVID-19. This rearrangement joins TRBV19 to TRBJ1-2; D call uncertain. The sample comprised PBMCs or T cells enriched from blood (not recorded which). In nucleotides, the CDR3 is TGTGCCAGTAGCTGGAGCAGCCTCTATGGCTACACCTTC. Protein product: CASSWSSLYGYTF.